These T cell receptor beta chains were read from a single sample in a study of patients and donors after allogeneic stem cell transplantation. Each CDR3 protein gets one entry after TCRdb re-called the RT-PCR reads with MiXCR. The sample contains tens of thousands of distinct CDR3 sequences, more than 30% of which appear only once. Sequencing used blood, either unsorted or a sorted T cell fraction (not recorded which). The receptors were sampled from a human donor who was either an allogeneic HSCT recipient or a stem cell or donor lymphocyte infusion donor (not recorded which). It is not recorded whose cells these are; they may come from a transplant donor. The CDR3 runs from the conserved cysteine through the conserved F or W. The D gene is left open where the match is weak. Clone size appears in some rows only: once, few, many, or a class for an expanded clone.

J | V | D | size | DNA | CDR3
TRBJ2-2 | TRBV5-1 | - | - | TGCGCCAGCAGCTCCGGACCCGGCGGGGAGCTGTTTTTT | CASSSGPGGELFF
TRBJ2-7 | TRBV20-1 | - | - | TGCAGTGCTAAACCCGGGACCGCGACCTACGAGCAGTACTTC | CSAKPGTATYEQYF
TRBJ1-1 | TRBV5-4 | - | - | TGTGCCAGCAGCTTGGAACACAATGAAGCTTTCTTT | CASSLEHNEAFF
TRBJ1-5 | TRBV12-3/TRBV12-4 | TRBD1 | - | TGTGCCACTCCAAGGACAGGTTGGAGCAATCAGCCCCAGCATTTT | CATPRTGWSNQPQHF
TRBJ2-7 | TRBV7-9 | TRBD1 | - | TGTGCCAGCAGCCCCCGACAGGGGGCCTACGAGCAGTACTTC | CASSPRQGAYEQYF
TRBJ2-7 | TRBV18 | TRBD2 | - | TGTGCCAGCTCACCCGGGACTAGCGGGACATCCTACGAGCAGTACTTC | CASSPGTSGTSYEQYF
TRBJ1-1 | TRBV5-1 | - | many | TGCGCCAGCAGCTTGGTGAGGGTATGGGAGACTGAAGCTTTCTTT | CASSLVRVWETEAFF
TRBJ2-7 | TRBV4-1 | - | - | TGCGCCAGCAGCCAAGATCCCATAGCGGAGCCGGAGTACTTC | CASSQDPIAEPEYF
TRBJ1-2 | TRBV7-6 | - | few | TGTGCCAGCAGCCCTACCCAGTGGGGCTACACCTTC | CASSPTQWGYTF
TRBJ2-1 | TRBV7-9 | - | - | TGTGCCGGAAATCCATCGCCCGGGGAGCAGTTCTTC | CAGNPSPGEQFF
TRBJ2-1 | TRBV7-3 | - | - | TGTGCCAGCAGCTCGGCCTACAATGAGCAGTTCTTC | CASSSAYNEQFF
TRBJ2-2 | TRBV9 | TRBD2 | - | TGTGCCAGCAGCGTAGGCATTAGCGGGAGATGGACCGGGGAGCTGTTTTTT | CASSVGISGRWTGELFF
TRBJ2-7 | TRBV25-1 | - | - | TGTGCCAGCAGTGAATATATGGGGGGCGGCTCGTACGAGCAGTACTTC | CASSEYMGGGSYEQYF
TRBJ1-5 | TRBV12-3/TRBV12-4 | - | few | TGTGCCAGCAGAAATAGACAGGTAAAGAATCAGCCCCAGCATTTT | CASRNRQVKNQPQHF
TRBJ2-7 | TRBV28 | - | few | TGTGCCAGCAGTTTCAGGTACGAGCAGTACTTC | CASSFRYEQYF
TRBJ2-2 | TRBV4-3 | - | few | TGCGCCAGCAGCCCTGCGCTAAGGGCGGTAAGAGGCGGGGAGCTGTTTTTT | CASSPALRAVRGGELFF
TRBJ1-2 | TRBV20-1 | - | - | TGCAGTGCTTTGTCTAACTATGGCTACACCTTC | CSALSNYGYTF
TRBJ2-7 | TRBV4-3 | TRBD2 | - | TGCGCCAGCAGCCAATTGAGGCTAGCGGAATACGAGCAGTACTTC | CASSQLRLAEYEQYF
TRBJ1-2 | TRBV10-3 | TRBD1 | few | TGTGCCATCAGGACAGGGGGCTATGGCTACACCTTC | CAIRTGGYGYTF
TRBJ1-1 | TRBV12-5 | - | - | TGTGCTAGTGGTTTGCCACAGGCCCCGAACACTGAAGCTTTCTTT | CASGLPQAPNTEAFF
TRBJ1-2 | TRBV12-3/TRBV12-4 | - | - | TGTGCCAGCAGTTTTATACAGGGTTGGACTGTTTATGGCTACACCTTC | CASSFIQGWTVYGYTF
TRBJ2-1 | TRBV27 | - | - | TGTGCCAGCAGTTTTTCCTCCTACAATGAGCAGTTCTTC | CASSFSSYNEQFF
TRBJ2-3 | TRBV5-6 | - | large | TGTGCCAGCAGCGCCACAGTTTCTAGCACAGATACGCAGTATTTT | CASSATVSSTDTQYF
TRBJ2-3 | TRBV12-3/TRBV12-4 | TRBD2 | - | TGTGCCAGCACCCGGCGGGAGGAGGTAGATACGCAGTATTTT | CASTRREEVDTQYF
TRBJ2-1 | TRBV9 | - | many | TGTGCCAGCAGCGTAGATCTCACGGGACCCTACAATGAGCAGTTCTTC | CASSVDLTGPYNEQFF
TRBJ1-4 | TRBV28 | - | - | TGTGCCAGCAGTCCGGACGTCGCAACTAATGAAAAACTGTTTTTT | CASSPDVATNEKLFF
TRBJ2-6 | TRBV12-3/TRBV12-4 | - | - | TGTGCCAGCAGCCCCCTAGGTTCTGGGGCCAACGTCCTGACTTTC | CASSPLGSGANVLTF
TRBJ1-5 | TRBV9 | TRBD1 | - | TGTGCCAGCAGCCCCGACAGGGGCAATCAGCCCCAGCATTTT | CASSPDRGNQPQHF